A selection of T cell receptor beta chains follows, all from one sample in a study of T-cell memory formation after mild COVID-19. TCRdb re-called the 5' RACE reads with MiXCR, one entry per CDR3 protein. Among over 350,000 distinct CDR3 sequences listed, about 17% were seen once. Sequencing used PBMCs or a T cell subset sorted from them (not recorded which). These receptors all stem from a man aged 18 to 35 who had mild COVID-19 (a few samples of this study predate the infection). Cell type and time point are not known. The CDR3 runs from the conserved cysteine through the conserved F or W. Each record gives: V gene, J gene, D gene, clone size, CDR3 DNA, CDR3 protein. A D gene is named only where the DNA matches it firmly. Clone size, where shown, is once, few, many, or a class for clones that have expanded.

TRBV6-6	TRBJ2-3	-	few	TGTGCCAGCAGGGAACCGGGGAGCACAGATACGCAGTATTTT	CASREPGSTDTQYF
TRBV7-2	TRBJ1-5	-	-	TGTGCCAGCAGCCCGAATGGGGGCAATCAGCCCCAGCATTTT	CASSPNGGNQPQHF
TRBV20-1	TRBJ1-2	-	-	TGCAGTGCCACTAGCGGGAGGGTTGGCTATGGCTACACCTTC	CSATSGRVGYGYTF
TRBV24-1	TRBJ2-1	TRBD2	few	TGTGCCACCAGTGATTTTAGTTCGAGCGGGGGGAATGAGCAGTTCTTC	CATSDFSSSGGNEQFF
TRBV5-1	TRBJ2-4	-	-	TGCGCCAGCAGCTTGGCCGGGGACATTCAGTACTTC	CASSLAGDIQYF
TRBV12-3/TRBV12-4	TRBJ1-2	-	-	TGTGCCAGCACCTGGGGGACAAACTATGGCTACACCTTC	CASTWGTNYGYTF
TRBV29-1	TRBJ1-2	TRBD1	-	TGCAGCGTTGAAGATAGGGCACAGGGGTATGGCTACACCTTC	CSVEDRAQGYGYTF
TRBV7-2	TRBJ2-3	-	few	TGTGCCAGCAGCTCAATAGCGGCCTCAGATACGCAGTATTTT	CASSSIAASDTQYF
TRBV2	TRBJ2-4	-	few	TGTGCCAGCAGGACCAAAAACATTCAGTACTTC	CASRTKNIQYF
TRBV7-2	TRBJ2-1	TRBD2	-	TGTGCCAGCAGCCGCGGGGGGAACGACAATGAGCAGTTCTTC	CASSRGGNDNEQFF
TRBV5-4	TRBJ1-5	TRBD1	many	TGTGCCAGCAGCTTGGTTCCGGACAGGGAAAATCAGCCCCAGCATTTT	CASSLVPDRENQPQHF
TRBV7-7	TRBJ2-1	-	-	TGTGCCAGCAGCCTTCCAGGTTTGGGCAATGAGCAGTTCTTC	CASSLPGLGNEQFF
TRBV27	TRBJ2-3	TRBD2	-	TGTGCCAGCAGTACACGGGGGGTAGATACGCAGTATTTT	CASSTRGVDTQYF
TRBV24-1	TRBJ2-3	-	few	TGTGCCACCAGTGACCCTCAACAGGGACGGGCCGATACGCAGTATTTT	CATSDPQQGRADTQYF
TRBV9	TRBJ2-3	-	few	TGTGCCAGCAGCGTTGACGGGTATACGCAGTATTTT	CASSVDGYTQYF
TRBV13	TRBJ1-1	-	-	TGTGCCAGCGCGGGACTCCGGAACACTGAAGCTTTCTTT	CASAGLRNTEAFF
TRBV4-1	TRBJ1-5	TRBD1	-	TGCGCCAGCAGCCAGTACCGGACAGGGCTTCAGCCCCAGCATTTT	CASSQYRTGLQPQHF
TRBV6-1	TRBJ2-3	TRBD1	-	TGTGCCAGCAACCATATTCGACAGGGACGATACACAGATACGCAGTATTTT	CASNHIRQGRYTDTQYF
TRBV12-3/TRBV12-4	TRBJ1-1	-	few	TGTGCCAGCAGTTTTCATTCCCCCACTGAAGCTTTCTTT	CASSFHSPTEAFF
TRBV19	TRBJ1-4	-	few	TGTGCCAGTAGTAGCCACCGACAGAATGAAAAACTGTTTTTT	CASSSHRQNEKLFF
TRBV7-9	TRBJ1-1	-	few	TGTTTGGTGTACGGGTTTGCCACTGAAGCTTTCTTT	CLVYGFATEAFF
TRBV7-8	TRBJ1-6	TRBD1	few	TGTGCCAGCAGCTTAACAGGGGAGCGATCACCCCTCCACTTT	CASSLTGERSPLHF
TRBV20-1	TRBJ1-1	-	many	TGCAGTGCTAGACAAACACTGAACACTGAAGCTTTCTTT	CSARQTLNTEAFF
TRBV20-1	TRBJ2-1	TRBD2	many	TGCAGTGCTAGTGGACTAGCGGGGAATGAGCAGTTCTTC	CSASGLAGNEQFF
TRBV10-3	TRBJ2-1	-	-	TGTGCCATCAGTGAAAGGGGCTCCTACAATGAGCAGTTCTTC	CAISERGSYNEQFF
TRBV20-1	TRBJ2-2	-	-	TGCAGTGCTCAACAGGGCAGGAGCACCGGGGAGCTGTTTTTT	CSAQQGRSTGELFF